The table lists the clone carrying this T cell receptor (beta chain) with a count of one. This sample stems from a study of blood T cells in healthy people across ages. V lost 6 bases to trimming and J lost 8 bases, with 16 bases between them. This CDR3 contains 14 residues. Germline CDR1 MNHEY, CDR2 SMNVEV (reference sequence). The authors ran a second PCR of roughly 6 to 12 cycles using a sample-barcoded 5' primer and a J-beta primer mix. One entry per CDR3 protein results from TCRdb running MiXCR on the 5' RACE reads. Among 800,000 to 950,000 distinct CDR3 sequences, approximately 32% were seen once, and the ten largest hold about 9.4%. Separately, the same data were catalogued under a study of T cells of mothers and their children. Turning to that study: Each mother gave over 9.5 million TCR beta CDR3 reads; each child, about 3 million.

The sequence derives from a woman in her thirties or forties in good health. Material for sequencing was blood. This chain links TRBV27 with TRBJ1-4, with a tentative D call TRBD1 (5 bases). The CDR3 bases are TGTGCCAGCAGCCGGGACTGGAGAAGCGAAAAACTGTTTTTT. It specifies CASSRDWRSEKLFF. The full variable domain, its missing parts supplied by reference TRBV27 and TRBJ1-4, is EAQVTQNPRYLITVTGKKLTVTCSQNMNHEYMSWYRQDPGLGLRQIYYSMNVEVTDKGDVPEGYKVSRKEKRNFPLILESPSPNQTSLYFCASSRDWRSEKLFFGSGTQLSVL.